The following is a T cell receptor (beta chain) sequence with its context. Original handling: Amplification with reference gene primers provided the estimates of nucleated cell counts. Some clones are missing from TCRdb's copy, which holds only in-frame ones; the method was immunoSEQ multiplex PCR. Clone size and V and J calls were adopted from that table, with D and trimming inferred from the DNA. The profile shows around 130,000 clones, approximately 84% of them singletons. This sample is drawn from a study of blood T cell repertoires in COVID-19. Across the study: There were acute and convalescent COVID-19 samples, and they came from the United States, Italy and Spain. From T cells, B-cell-depleted T cells, or PBMCs came the material, which was cDNA or gDNA.

V shed 5 bases and J shed 7 bases, with 10 bases lying between them. Germline CDR1 is KGHDR and CDR2 is SFDVKD. CDR3 size: 12 residues. V is TRBV24-1 and J is TRBJ1-1; D gene uncertain. The TCR sequence derives from a human donor in a cohort sampled during active COVID-19. Specimen: peripheral blood. CDR3 coding DNA: TGTGCCACCAGTGCAACGAGGGTTGAAGCTTTCTTT. As protein: CATSATRVEAFF.